Described below is a single T cell receptor (beta chain) sequence and its context. Generated by immunoSEQ multiplex PCR, the TCRdb table keeps only in-frame clones and is missing some. Seen here are roughly 170,000 clones, roughly 70% observed once, and the top ten hold 3%. CDR1 SGHRS and CDR2 YFSETQ come from the germline V gene. V lost 2 bases and J lost 2; bases outside the gene matches: 11. The CDR3 is made up of 18 amino acids. This sample is drawn from a study of blood T cell repertoires in COVID-19. The sequence derives from a woman at least 80 years old with acute or convalescent COVID-19. Sequencing was performed on peripheral blood. J is TRBJ2-5 and V is TRBV5-1; 11 bases are a match to TRBD1. CDR3 nucleotide sequence: TGCGCCAGCAGCTTTCACATGGGACAGGGGGAAGCACAAGAGACCCAGTACTTC. Translated: CASSFHMGQGEAQETQYF.